This TCR beta chain was observed in a study of cytomegalovirus exposure and HLA in healthy donors. Overall study findings and caveats: In a later analysis, parvovirus B19, influenza, CMV and Epstein-Barr virus appeared linked to several top co-occurrence clusters.

Both 60 Vbeta primers and 13 Jbeta primers went into the PCR. The table came from immunoSEQ multiplex PCR; TCRdb's copy has only in-frame clones and leaves some out. In all, the sample yields roughly 60,000 clones. The CDR3 runs 17 residues. CDR1 is MGHRA and CDR2 is YSYEKL in the germline V gene. V lost 6 bases and J lost 3; bases outside the gene matches: 11. Notes on this clone: The antigen remains undetermined.

Specimen: PBMCs. This TCR came from a woman between 18 and 29 years old in good health and CMV-seronegative. The rearrangement joins TRBV4-1 to TRBJ2-3, with 11 bases aligning to TRBD2. CDR3 in amino acids: CASRKQVTSGSTDTQYF. The CDR3 DNA sequence: TGCGCCAGCAGGAAACAAGTCACTAGCGGGAGTACAGATACGCAGTATTTT.